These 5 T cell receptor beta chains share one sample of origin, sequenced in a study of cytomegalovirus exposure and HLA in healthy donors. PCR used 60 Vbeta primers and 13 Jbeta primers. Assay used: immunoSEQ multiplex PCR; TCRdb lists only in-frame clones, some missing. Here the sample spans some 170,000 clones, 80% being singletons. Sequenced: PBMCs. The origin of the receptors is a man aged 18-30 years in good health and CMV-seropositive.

CDR3 in amino acids: CASSLSLGKLFF. As DNA, the CDR3 is TGTGCCAGCAGCTTGTCTCTAGGAAAACTGTTTTTT. The V gene is TRBV5-6, the J gene TRBJ1-4; no definite D call. Germline V gene lookup returns CDR1 SGHDT and CDR2 YYEEEE. V was cut by 1 base and J by 10 bases, with 8 bases left in between. The CDR3 totals 12 residues.

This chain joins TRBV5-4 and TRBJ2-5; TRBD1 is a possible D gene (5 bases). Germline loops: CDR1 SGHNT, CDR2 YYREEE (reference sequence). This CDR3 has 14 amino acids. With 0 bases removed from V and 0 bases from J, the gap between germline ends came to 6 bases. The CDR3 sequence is CASSLADNQETQYF. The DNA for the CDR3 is TGTGCCAGCAGCTTGGCGGACAACCAAGAGACCCAGTACTTC. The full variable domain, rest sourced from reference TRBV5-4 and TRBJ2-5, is ETGVTQSPTHLIKTRGQQVTLRCSSQSGHNTVSWYQQALGQGPQFIFQYYREEENGRGNFPPRFSGLQFPNYSSELNVNALELDDSALYLCASSLADNQETQYFGPGTRLLVL.

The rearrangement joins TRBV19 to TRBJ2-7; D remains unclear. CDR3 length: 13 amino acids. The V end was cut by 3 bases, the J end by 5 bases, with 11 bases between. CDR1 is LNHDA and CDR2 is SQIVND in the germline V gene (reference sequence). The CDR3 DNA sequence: TGTGCCAGTAGTATCCAAGGCCAGGACGAGCAGTACTTC. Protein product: CASSIQGQDEQYF.

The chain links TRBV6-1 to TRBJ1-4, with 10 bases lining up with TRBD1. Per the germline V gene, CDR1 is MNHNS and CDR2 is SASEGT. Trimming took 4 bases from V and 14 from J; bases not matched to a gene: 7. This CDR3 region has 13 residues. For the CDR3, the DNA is TGTGCCAGCAGTGGCCGGGACAGGGGTGGTCTGTTTTTT. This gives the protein CASSGRDRGGLFF.

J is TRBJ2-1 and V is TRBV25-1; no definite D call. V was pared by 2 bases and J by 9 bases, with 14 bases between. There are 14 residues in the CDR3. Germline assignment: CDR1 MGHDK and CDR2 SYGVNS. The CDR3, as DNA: TGTGCCAGCAGTGAAGTCGGCAGGAAAGTTGAGCAGTTCTTC. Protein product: CASSEVGRKVEQFF. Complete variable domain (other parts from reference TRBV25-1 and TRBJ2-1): EADIYQTPRYLVIGTGKKITLECSQTMGHDKMYWYQQDPGMELHLIHYSYGVNSTEKGDLSSESTVSRIRTEHFPLTLESARPSHTSQYLCASSEVGRKVEQFFGPGTRLTVL.